The sequence of this T cell receptor beta chain was determined in a study of T cell responses to AZD1222 COVID-19 vaccine (dated by TCRdb to the early 2020s). A note on the overall study: AZD1222 recipients with second doses at about 4 weeks or about 12 weeks were pooled, because spike-specific TCR depth and breadth did not differ between schedules. A total of 230 to 250 trial participants underwent TCR sequencing, of whom around 200 received two doses of AZD1222 and some 26 received two doses of the MenACWY control vaccine. Trial participants were enrolled by age into 18-55, 56-69 and 70-plus year subgroups, with approximately 150, 30 and 60 TCR-sequenced participants respectively. The paper's findings and limits, for the study overall: Conclusions about previously exposed vaccinees are limited, since just six or seven AZD1222 recipients were seropositive for SARS-CoV-2 at baseline. Epitopes outside the regions mutated in the B.1.351 and B.1.1.7 variants were reportedly recognized by nearly half of the unique spike-specific TCRs. Vaccine-associated CD4 TCRs spanned the whole spike protein, with dominant responses in regions 160-218 and 743-854. Participants were mostly white British and included more females than males, and it was suggested by the authors that clonal diversity may have been underestimated. Because no day 14 peak-response samples were available, repertoires were characterized only after the peak T cell response. The 56-69-year group was small, and its depth increase did not reach significance, likely because of low power. A significant rise in spike-specific TCR breadth and depth was observed after two AZD1222 doses relative to day 0 and relative to MenACWY recipients.

Note on this clone: Which antigen it targets is not known. An end of the junction does not agree with germline; a read error may underlie this.

Reading the label with the study, this specimen's time point is: baseline before first vaccination. Samples from vaccinated people were obtained from the UK trials COV001 and COV002, which included a single-blind randomized controlled phase 2/3 trial of AZD1222 (ChAdOx1 nCoV-19) in healthy adults. For TCRbeta chain sequencing, PBMC samples from trial participants were taken at day 0 and at day 28 after the second dose. The CDR3 regions of human TCRbeta chains were analyzed by immunosequencing. The authors processed their data as follows. TCRs in the repertoires were matched against a reference library of SARS-CoV-2-specific TCRs that had been generated with the MIRA antigen-specificity platform. Breadth was defined as the fraction of unique TCRs that were SARS-CoV-2-associated. Depth was defined as the fraction of total T cells that were SARS-CoV-2-associated. Each spike-specific TCR was assigned to its reactive spike region and to a CD4 or CD8 class using the MIRA data. Log10-transformed breadth and depth values were compared by one-way ANOVA with Sidak's multiple comparisons tests. TCRdb re-hosts the immuneACCESS table, in-frame sequences only. Its copies lack some clones; in the studies checked, an unresolved V gene accounts for under half of them, and the cause for the rest is not known. V and J calls and clone size are as listed in that table; D and trimming were resolved from the DNA. For this sample there are about 110,000 clones; around 92% appear just once. 7.8% of the sample is taken by the ten largest.

From a lookup of the germline V gene, CDR1 and CDR2 are SQVTM and ANQGSEA. The CDR3, cysteine through phenylalanine, is 10 amino acids long. The kept DNA is CDR3 alone, 30 bases in frame from the first base. The source is an adult in good health. Recombination connected TRBV29-1 to TRBJ2-1; no D gene is confidently identified. The sequences come from peripheral blood, collected on day 0 of AZD1222 vaccination. CDR3 reads: CSGKYSEQFF. The DNA sequence follows: TGCAGCGGGAAATACAGTGAGCAGTTCTTC.